Included here is one TCR beta chain sequence, with context. These data belong to a study of T cell responses to AZD1222 COVID-19 vaccine. Clones were sequenced by immunoSEQ multiplex PCR, and TCRdb holds only the in-frame ones, with some missing. The sample holds about 120,000 clones, approximately 92% seen once. This CDR3 has 14 residues. The V gene's germline CDR1 is SGHRS and CDR2 YFSETQ. V shed 4 bases and J 2 bases; nucleotides not matched to a gene: 4. The specimen was peripheral blood, collected 28 days after the second dose of the MenACWY control vaccine. This sequence was found in an adult who received the MenACWY meningococcal vaccine as a control. V and J are TRBV5-1 and TRBJ2-3, with TRBD1 identical over 7 bases. The CDR3 DNA reads as TGCGCCAGCAGCCCCGGGACAGCCACAGATACGCAGTATTTT. Its translation: CASSPGTATDTQYF.